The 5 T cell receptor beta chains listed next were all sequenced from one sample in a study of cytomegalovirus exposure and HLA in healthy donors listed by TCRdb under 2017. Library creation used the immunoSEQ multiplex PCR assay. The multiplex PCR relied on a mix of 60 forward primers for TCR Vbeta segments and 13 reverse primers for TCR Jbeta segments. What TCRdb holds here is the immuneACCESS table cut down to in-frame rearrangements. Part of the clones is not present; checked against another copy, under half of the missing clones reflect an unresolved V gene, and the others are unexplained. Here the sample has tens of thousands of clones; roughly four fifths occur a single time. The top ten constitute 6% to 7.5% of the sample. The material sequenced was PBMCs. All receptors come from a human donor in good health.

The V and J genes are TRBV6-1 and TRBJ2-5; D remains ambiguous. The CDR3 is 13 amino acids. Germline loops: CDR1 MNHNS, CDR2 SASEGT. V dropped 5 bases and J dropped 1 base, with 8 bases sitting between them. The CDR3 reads CASSSVPQETQYF. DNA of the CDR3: TGTGCCAGCAGTTCGGTCCCCCAAGAGACCCAGTACTTC.

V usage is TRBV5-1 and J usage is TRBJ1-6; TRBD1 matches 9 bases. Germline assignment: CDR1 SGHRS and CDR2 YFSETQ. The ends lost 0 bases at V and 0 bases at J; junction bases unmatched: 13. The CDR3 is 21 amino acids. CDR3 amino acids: CASSLVPGTGSLSSYNSPLHF. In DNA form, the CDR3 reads TGCGCCAGCAGCTTGGTCCCCGGGACAGGGAGTCTGAGCTCCTATAATTCACCCCTCCACTTT. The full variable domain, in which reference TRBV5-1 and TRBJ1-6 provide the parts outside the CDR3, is KAGVTQTPRYLIKTRGQQVTLSCSPISGHRSVSWYQQTPGQGLQFLFEYFSETQRNKGNFPGRFSGRQFSNSRSEMNVSTLELGDSALYLCASSLVPGTGSLSSYNSPLHFGNGTRLTVT.

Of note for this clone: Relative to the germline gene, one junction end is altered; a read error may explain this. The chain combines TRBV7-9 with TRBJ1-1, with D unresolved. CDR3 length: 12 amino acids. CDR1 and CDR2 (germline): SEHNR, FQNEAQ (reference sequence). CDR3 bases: TGTTCCAGCAGCTTACTTCGGACTGAAGCTTTCTTT. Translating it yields CSSSLLRTEAFF.

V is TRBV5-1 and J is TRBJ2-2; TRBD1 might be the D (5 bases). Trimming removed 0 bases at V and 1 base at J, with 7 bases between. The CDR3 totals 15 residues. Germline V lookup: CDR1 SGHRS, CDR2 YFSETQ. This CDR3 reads CASSLGQRNTGELFF. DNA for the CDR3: TGCGCCAGCAGCTTGGGACAGAGGAACACCGGGGAGCTGTTTTTT.

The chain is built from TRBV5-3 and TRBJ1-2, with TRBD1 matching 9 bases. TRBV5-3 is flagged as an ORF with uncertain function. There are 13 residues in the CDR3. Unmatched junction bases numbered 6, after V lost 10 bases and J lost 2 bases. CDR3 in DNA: TGTGCCGGCTACAGGGGGCCGAACTATGGCTACACCTTC. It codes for CAGYRGPNYGYTF.